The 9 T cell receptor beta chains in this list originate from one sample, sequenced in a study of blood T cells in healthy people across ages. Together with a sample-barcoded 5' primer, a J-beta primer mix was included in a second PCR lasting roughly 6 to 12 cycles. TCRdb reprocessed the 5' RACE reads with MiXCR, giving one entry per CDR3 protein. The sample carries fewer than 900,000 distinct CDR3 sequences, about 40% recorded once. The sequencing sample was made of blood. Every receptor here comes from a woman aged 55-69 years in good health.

Written as DNA, the CDR3 is TGTGCCAGCAGCCCGAAATGGACAGGGCTAAACGGCTACACCTTC. This codes for CASSPKWTGLNGYTF. This chain links TRBV7-9 with TRBJ1-2, with 8 positions matching TRBD1. V shed 5 bases, J shed 8 bases, and the junction held 13 bases outside the gene matches. Germline CDR1 SEHNR, CDR2 FQNEAQ (reference sequence). The CDR3 has 15 amino acids.

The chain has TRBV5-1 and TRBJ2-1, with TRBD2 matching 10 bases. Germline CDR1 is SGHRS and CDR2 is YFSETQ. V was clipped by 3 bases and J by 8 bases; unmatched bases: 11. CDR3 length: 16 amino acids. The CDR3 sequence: CASSSFLAGEYDEQFF. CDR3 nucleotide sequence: TGCGCCAGCAGCTCCTTTCTAGCGGGAGAGTACGATGAGCAGTTCTTC.

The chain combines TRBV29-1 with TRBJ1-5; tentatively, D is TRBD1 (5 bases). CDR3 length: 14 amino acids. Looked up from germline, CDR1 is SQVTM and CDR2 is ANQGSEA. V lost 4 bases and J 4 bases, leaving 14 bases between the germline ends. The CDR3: CSVVTGKRNQPQHF. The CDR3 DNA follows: TGCAGCGTTGTAACAGGAAAAAGGAATCAGCCCCAGCATTTT. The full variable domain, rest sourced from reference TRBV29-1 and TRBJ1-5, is SAVISQKPSRDICQRGTSLTIQCQVDSQVTMMFWYRQQPGQSLTLIATANQGSEATYESGFVIDKFPISRPNLTFSTLTVSNMSPEDSSIYLCSVVTGKRNQPQHFGDGTRLSIL.

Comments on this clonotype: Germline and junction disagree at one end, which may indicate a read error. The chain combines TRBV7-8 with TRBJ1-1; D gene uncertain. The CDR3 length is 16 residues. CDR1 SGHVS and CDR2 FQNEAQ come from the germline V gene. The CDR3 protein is CVSSLGNGLLNTEAFF. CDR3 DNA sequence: TGTGTCAGCAGCTTAGGGAATGGCCTGCTGAACACTGAAGCTTTCTTT.

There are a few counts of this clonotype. The DNA for the CDR3 is TGTGCCAGCAGCTTAGCGACCCAGGAGGTCTACGAGCAGTACTTC. Encoded protein: CASSLATQEVYEQYF. V usage is TRBV7-2 and J usage is TRBJ2-7, with D tentatively TRBD2 (5 bases). V lost 0 bases and J lost 3, with 12 bases in between. The V gene's germline CDR1 is SGHTA and CDR2 FQGNSA. The CDR3 extends over 15 amino acids.

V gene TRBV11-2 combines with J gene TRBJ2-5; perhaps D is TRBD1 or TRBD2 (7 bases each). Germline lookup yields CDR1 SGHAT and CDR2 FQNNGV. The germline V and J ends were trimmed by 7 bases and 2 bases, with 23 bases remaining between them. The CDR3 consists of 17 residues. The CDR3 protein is CASTSLGGGWVQETQYF. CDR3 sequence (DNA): TGTGCCAGCACCTCCCTGGGAGGGGGCTGGGTACAAGAGACCCAGTACTTC.

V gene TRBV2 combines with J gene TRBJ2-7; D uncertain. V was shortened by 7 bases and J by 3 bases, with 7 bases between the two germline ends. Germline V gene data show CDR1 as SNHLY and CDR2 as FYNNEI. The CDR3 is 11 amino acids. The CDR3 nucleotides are TGTGCCAGCACAAGACTCTACGAGCAGTACTTC. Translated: CASTRLYEQYF.

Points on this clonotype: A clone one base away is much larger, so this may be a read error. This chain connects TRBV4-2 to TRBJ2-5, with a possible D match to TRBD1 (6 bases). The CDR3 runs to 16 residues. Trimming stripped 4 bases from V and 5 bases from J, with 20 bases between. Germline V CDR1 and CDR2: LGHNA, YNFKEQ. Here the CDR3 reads CASSRGPGGEYETQYF. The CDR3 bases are TGTGCCAGCAGCCGGGGGCCGGGTGGCGAGTATGAGACCCAGTACTTC.

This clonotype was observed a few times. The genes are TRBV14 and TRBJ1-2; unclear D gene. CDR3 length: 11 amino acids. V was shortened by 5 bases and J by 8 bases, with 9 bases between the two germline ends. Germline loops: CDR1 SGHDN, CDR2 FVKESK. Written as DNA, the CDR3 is TGTGCCAGCAGCAAGGAAGGAGGCTACACCTTC. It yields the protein CASSKEGGYTF.